Shown below are 21 T cell receptor beta chains from a single sample sequenced in a study of blood T cell repertoires in COVID-19. Generated by immunoSEQ multiplex PCR, the TCRdb table keeps only in-frame clones and is missing some. The sample lists roughly 150,000 clones, approximately 90% occurring once. The specimen was peripheral blood. The receptor set was obtained from a man aged 45 to 65 who had recovered from COVID-19.

For the CDR3, the DNA is TGTGCCAGCAGTTCCACCCCGGGACAGGGGCGTTATCAGCCCCAGCATTTT. Amino acid sequence: CASSSTPGQGRYQPQHF. The chain carries TRBV7-8 and TRBJ1-5; 10 bases fit TRBD1. The CDR3 runs to 17 residues. V dropped 6 bases and J dropped 5; count of bases not matched to a gene: 13. Germline loops: CDR1 SGHVS, CDR2 FQNEAQ. Full variable domain (rest looked up from reference TRBV7-8 and TRBJ1-5): GAGVSQSPRYKVAKRGQDVALRCDPISGHVSLFWYQQALGQGPEFLTYFQNEAQLDKSGLPSDRFFAERPEGSVSTLKIQRTQQEDSAVYLCASSSTPGQGRYQPQHFGDGTRLSIL.

This rearrangement joins TRBV28 to TRBJ1-4; possibly TRBD1 for D (6 bases). The CDR3 is 16 amino acids. Trimming took off 3 bases at V and 6 bases at J, with 17 bases between the two ends. Germline V lookup: CDR1 MDHEN, CDR2 SYDVKM. The CDR3 reads CASSFAWRSGDEKLFF. CDR3 DNA: TGTGCCAGCAGTTTCGCCTGGAGGTCAGGGGATGAAAAACTGTTTTTT.

The genes are TRBV7-9 and TRBJ2-5, with a possible D match to TRBD1 (6 bases). V was cut by 5 bases and J by 2 bases, with 15 bases left in between. The CDR3 is made up of 15 amino acids. The germline gives CDR1 SEHNR, CDR2 FQNEAQ (reference sequence). For the CDR3, the DNA is TGTGCCAGCAGCCAGAGAAGGACAGAACAAGAGACCCAGTACTTC. Amino acid sequence: CASSQRRTEQETQYF.

V gene TRBV5-4 combines with J gene TRBJ1-4; 8 bases are a match to TRBD1. The CDR3 runs to 14 residues. Germline CDR1 and CDR2: SGHNT and YYREEE (reference sequence). The junction had 7 bases not matched to a gene; V was cut back by 4 bases and J by 8 bases. The CDR3 loop is CASSSDRGYEKLFF. For the CDR3, the DNA is TGTGCCAGCAGCAGTGACAGGGGATACGAAAAACTGTTTTTT.

This clone was detected only a few times. The V gene is TRBV14, the J gene TRBJ2-7; 13 bases are shared with TRBD2. V lost 1 base and J lost 3; bases outside the gene matches: 0. The CDR3 loop spans 15 amino acids. Per germline, CDR1 SGHDN and CDR2 FVKESK. CDR3 protein: CASSQGTSGSYEQYF. CDR3 in DNA: TGTGCCAGCAGCCAAGGGACTAGCGGGAGCTACGAGCAGTACTTC.

This clone has only a few counts. The CDR3 loop is CASSAGGALSGELFF. DNA of the CDR3: TGTGCCAGCAGCGCCGGAGGGGCCCTATCCGGGGAGCTGTTTTTT. The chain links TRBV7-3 to TRBJ2-2; possible D gene TRBD2, 6 bases. The germline gives CDR1 SGHTA, CDR2 FQGTGA. The CDR3 length is 15 residues. Trimming took off 5 bases at V and 6 bases at J, with 16 bases between the two ends.

There are a few counts of this clone. J is TRBJ1-3 and V is TRBV29-1; D is perhaps TRBD1 (6 bases). Between the trimmed V and J ends, which lost 2 bases and 4 bases, there was a span of 15 bases. This CDR3 spans 15 amino acids. Germline-derived CDR1 and CDR2 are SQVTM and ANQGSEA. CDR3 sequence reads: CSVESGTGLGNTIYF. DNA of the CDR3: TGCAGCGTTGAAAGTGGTACAGGGTTGGGAAACACCATATATTTT.

The V and J genes are TRBV6-5 and TRBJ1-1; TRBD1 agrees at 7 bases. Germline V gene data show CDR1 as MNHEY and CDR2 as SVGAGI. V trimming: 0 bases; J trimming: 4 bases; junction bases outside the gene matches: 5. The CDR3 totals 15 residues. The CDR3 region has the DNA TGTGCCAGCAGTTACTCTCGACAGGGTTTCACTGAAGCTTTCTTT. Amino acids: CASSYSRQGFTEAFF.

The chain joins TRBV28 to TRBJ1-2; 9 nucleotides align to TRBD1. The CDR3 length is 13 residues. With 10 bases clipped from V and 6 bases from J, the junction kept 9 bases outside the gene matches. Per the germline V gene, CDR1 is MDHEN and CDR2 is SYDVKM. The CDR3 loop reads CATDLNRGHGYTF. CDR3 DNA sequence: TGTGCCACCGACCTAAACAGGGGGCATGGCTACACCTTC.

CDR3 amino acids: CASSLQGANYGYTF. The CDR3 nucleotides read TGTGCCAGCAGTTTGCAGGGGGCTAACTATGGCTACACCTTC. The gene calls are TRBV6-2 or TRBV6-3 and TRBJ1-2, with 7 bases that match TRBD1. The J segment lost 0 bases and the V segment lost 4 bases, leaving 2 bases of the junction unmatched. Per the germline V gene, CDR1 is MNHEY and CDR2 is SVGEGT. CDR3 length equals 14 residues.

The V and J genes are TRBV19 and TRBJ2-7; 10 bases map to TRBD1. Germline-derived CDR1 and CDR2 are LNHDA and SQIVND (reference sequence). CDR3 size: 14 residues. Trimming at V came to 5 bases and at J to 2 bases, leaving 3 bases not matched to a gene. CDR3 loop: CASSPGTGAYEQYF. CDR3 sequence (DNA): TGTGCCAGTAGTCCCGGGACAGGGGCCTACGAGCAGTACTTC.

This clone was observed once. The chain uses TRBV5-1 and TRBJ2-7, with 7 bases fitting TRBD2. The J segment lost 0 bases and the V segment lost 0 bases, leaving 3 bases of the junction unmatched. The CDR3 extends over 15 amino acids. Per the germline V gene, CDR1 is SGHRS and CDR2 is YFSETQ. For the CDR3, the DNA is TGCGCCAGCAGCTTGGTGCCTAGCGGCTCCTACGAGCAGTACTTC. Translating gives CASSLVPSGSYEQYF.

The chain couples TRBV7-8 to TRBJ2-7; 8 bases are shared with TRBD1. The germline CDR1 and CDR2 sequences are SGHVS and FQNEAQ. The CDR3 sequence is 14 residues long. V shed 1 base and J 7 bases; nucleotides not matched to a gene: 6. This chain's CDR3 is CASSLVTGAYEQYF. CDR3 nucleotides: TGTGCCAGCAGCTTAGTGACAGGGGCATATGAGCAGTACTTC.

The chain has TRBV6-2 or TRBV6-3 and TRBJ2-1; D is ambiguous. With 4 bases removed from V and 4 bases from J, the gap between germline ends came to 11 bases. Germline V gene sequence: CDR1 MNHEY, CDR2 SVGEGT. This CDR3 is 14 amino acids long. CDR3 DNA sequence: TGTGCCAGCAGTTCGACACTGACATACAATGAGCAGTTCTTC. Its translation: CASSSTLTYNEQFF.

This clone was recorded a few times. The V and J genes are TRBV7-2 and TRBJ1-6; 10 bases fit TRBD1. This CDR3 is 16 amino acids long. Germline V gene sequence: CDR1 SGHTA, CDR2 FQGNSA. The V segment lost 3 bases and the J segment 11 bases; nucleotides outside the gene matches: 10. The CDR3 spells CASSLTGGPLGTPLHF. CDR3 nucleotides: TGTGCCAGCAGCTTGACAGGGGGCCCCCTCGGGACACCCCTCCACTTT.

This chain connects TRBV6-5 to TRBJ1-1; 9 positions match TRBD1. CDR3 size: 14 residues. Looked up from germline, CDR1 is MNHEY and CDR2 is SVGAGI. Trimming at V came to 6 bases and at J to 4 bases, leaving 6 bases not matched to a gene. CDR3 loop: CASRPDRGGTEAFF. The CDR3 region has the DNA TGTGCCAGCAGACCGGACAGGGGAGGCACTGAAGCTTTCTTT.

The V gene is TRBV5-4, the J gene TRBJ2-7; tentative D call: TRBD1 (8 bases). V lost 4 bases to trimming and J lost 2 bases, with 16 bases between them. The germline gives CDR1 SGHNT, CDR2 YYREEE (reference sequence). The CDR3 loop spans 15 amino acids. CDR3 in amino acids: CASSPGGQAPYEQYF. The CDR3 nucleotides are TGTGCCAGCAGCCCGGGGGGACAGGCCCCCTACGAGCAGTACTTC.

This rearrangement joins TRBV18 to TRBJ2-2, with a tentative D call TRBD1 (5 bases). This CDR3 is 14 amino acids long. Per the germline V gene, CDR1 is KGHSH and CDR2 is LQKENI. CDR3: CATRKTANTGELFF. The CDR3 DNA reads as TGTGCGACCCGAAAGACAGCGAACACCGGGGAGCTGTTTTTT.

This chain joins TRBV24-1 and TRBJ2-7, with D maybe TRBD2 (6 bases). Trimming cost V 3 bases and J 0 bases, with 17 bases left between them. This CDR3 comprises 17 residues. CDR1 is KGHDR, CDR2 SFDVKD, per germline. For the CDR3, the DNA is TGTGCCACCAGTGATCCCCGGGGCGGGGAGAGCTCCTACGAGCAGTACTTC. It encodes CATSDPRGGESSYEQYF.

The chain is built from TRBV6-2 or TRBV6-3 and TRBJ2-3; tentative D call: TRBD2 (6 bases). Trimming left V 3 bases short and J 3 bases short, with 13 bases between. This CDR3 contains 15 residues. Germline V gene lookup returns CDR1 MNHEY and CDR2 SVGEGT. CDR3 bases: TGTGCCAGCAGTTATACGGGAGTAACTACAGATACGCAGTATTTT. Translating it yields CASSYTGVTTDTQYF.

The rearrangement uses TRBV6-1 and TRBJ2-7, with a weak D call TRBD1 (5 bases). This CDR3 comprises 15 residues. Germline loops: CDR1 MNHNS, CDR2 SASEGT. The V end was cut by 3 bases, the J end by 0 bases, with 12 bases between. The CDR3 DNA is TGTGCCAGCAGTGATTTTGACAGCAGCTCCTACGAGCAGTACTTC. This encodes CASSDFDSSSYEQYF.